This is a list of T cell receptor beta chains from one sample in a study of T cells expressing NK-cell markers. No DNA is given; TCRdb re-called the 5' RACE reads and lists each CDR3 protein once. This sample lists 400,000 to 500,000 distinct CDR3 sequences; its ten largest clones have under 7.5%. The sample taken for sequencing was blood T cells: a sorted CD56 or NKG2C T cell subset, CD4+ or CD8+ T cells, or bulk PBMC T cells (not recorded which). The receptors stem from a woman between 18 and 70 years old in good health. CDR3s include the opening cysteine and the closing phenylalanine or tryptophan.

TRBV19,TRBJ2-1,CASSIVAAGFYNEQFF
TRBV7-2,TRBJ2-5,CASSLEITRTQYF
TRBV9,TRBJ2-2,CASNQGVNTGELFF
TRBV7-2,TRBJ2-5,CASSLAGGKTQYF
TRBV5-4,TRBJ2-5,CASSLAGVVGTQYF
TRBV20-1,TRBJ1-1,CSTRGRGWGTEAFF
TRBV6-5,TRBJ2-3,CASSYGSGGALDTQYF
TRBV20-1,TRBJ2-4,CSARDRTSGGPGNIQYF
TRBV28,TRBJ2-6,CASSIRTGAGANVLTF
TRBV12-3/TRBV12-4,TRBJ2-1,CASSFLPSGTKYNEQFF
TRBV7-8,TRBJ2-2,CASSLLAGGAFSTGELFF
TRBV10-1,TRBJ2-1,CASSDSWGGSDEQFF
TRBV29-1,TRBJ2-7,CSVGRQGSSYEQYF
TRBV7-6,TRBJ2-1,CASSERRGTNEQFF
TRBV20-1,TRBJ2-2,CSARDLSGRGNTGELFF
TRBV27,TRBJ2-3,CASSPMTDTQYF
TRBV7-9,TRBJ2-1,CASSSTGSYNEQFF
TRBV4-3,TRBJ2-5,CASSRSGGETQYF
TRBV6-5,TRBJ1-1,CASSYARGTEAFF
TRBV20-1,TRBJ1-2,CSASARTNYGYTF
TRBV12-3/TRBV12-4,TRBJ1-2,CASSFVFDSSNYGYTF
TRBV7-3,TRBJ2-1,CASSESTSANEQFF
TRBV29-1,TRBJ2-1,CSVPTTGEWNEQFF
TRBV19,TRBJ2-1,CASIDGYNEQFF
TRBV20-1,TRBJ2-5,CSARLGLSGETQYF
TRBV15,TRBJ2-1,CATSRAGLFYNEQFF
TRBV11-2,TRBJ2-3,CASSWTGDFRQYF
TRBV12-3/TRBV12-4,TRBJ2-3,CASSRPWGGRGDTQYF
TRBV7-6,TRBJ2-7,CASSLDGRTYEQYF
TRBV7-2,TRBJ1-5,CASSPPGSGQPQHF
TRBV5-1,TRBJ2-2,CASSLQPPNTGELFF
TRBV12-3/TRBV12-4,TRBJ2-2,CASSPLPGNTGELFF
TRBV9,TRBJ1-1,CASSVGGTEAFF
TRBV12-3/TRBV12-4,TRBJ1-1,CASSFIEDIPEAFF
TRBV15,TRBJ1-1,CATSSYGQGNTEAFF
TRBV3-1,TRBJ2-5,CASSLIAGERIGETQYF
TRBV5-1,TRBJ2-2,CASSLGDLAGELFF
TRBV7-2,TRBJ2-4,CASSPSGSFAKNIQYF
TRBV5-1,TRBJ2-1,CASSYSGSYNEQFF
TRBV5-1,TRBJ1-6,CASSLTRSRDSPLHF
TRBV7-2,TRBJ1-1,CASSLGGRGVGTEAFF
TRBV7-2,TRBJ2-3,CASSLEGVGGRNTQYF
TRBV19,TRBJ1-5,CASSEGLIRTQHF
TRBV6-5,TRBJ1-1,CASSTGPQAFF
TRBV7-9,TRBJ2-1,CASSLISFADNEQFF
TRBV20-1,TRBJ1-1,CSARDPTGNKAEAFF
TRBV12-3/TRBV12-4,TRBJ2-1,CASSPPRTPPNEQFF
TRBV11-2,TRBJ2-1,CASSLDHSYNEQFF
TRBV5-4,TRBJ2-5,CASSSQGQGIETQYF
TRBV9,TRBJ2-1,CASSPGGRSYNEQFF